The 22 T cell receptor beta chains below all came from one sample that was sequenced in a study of T-cell reconstitution after alpha-beta-depleted transplantation in children. Unique molecular identifiers were built into the TCRbeta library. TCRdb reanalysed the PCR reads using MiXCR and keeps one entry per CDR3 protein. The repertoire holds a few hundred thousand distinct CDR3 sequences, with approximately 10% as singletons. The specimen comprised PBMCs from the stem cell graft donor, sampled from the stem cell graft. The source of these receptors is a human donor who donated a stem cell graft to a child with acute lymphoblastic leukemia.

There are a few counts of this clonotype. This chain joins TRBV4-3 and TRBJ2-7; TRBD1 matches at 9 bases. Germline assignment: CDR1 LGHNA and CDR2 YSLEER. V shed 3 bases and J 2 bases; nucleotides not matched to a gene: 11. This CDR3 has 17 residues. The CDR3 nucleotides are TGCGCCAGCAGCCAGGGGGTACAGGGGGCGCAGGCCTACGAGCAGTACTTC. It translates to CASSQGVQGAQAYEQYF.

This clonotype was recorded at least ten times. V gene TRBV4-3 combines with J gene TRBJ2-1; D gene ambiguous. CDR1 and CDR2 from the germline V gene are LGHNA and YSLEER. The V gene lost 8 bases and the J gene lost 6 bases, with 17 bases spanning the gap. The CDR3 spans 14 residues. The CDR3 nucleotides read TGCGCCAGCGCCCTAGGGCCCGGACGCAATGAGCAGTTCTTC. Translating gives CASALGPGRNEQFF.

This clonotype was seen many times. The chain links TRBV20-1 to TRBJ2-1, with 9 positions matching TRBD2. The CDR3 runs to 13 residues. Germline CDR1 and CDR2: DFQATT and SNEGSKA (reference sequence). Germline trimming cut 3 bases from V and 9 bases from J; bases unmatched to any gene: 6. The CDR3 nucleotides are TGCAGTGCTAGGGCCGGGACTAGCCTTGAGCAGTTCTTC. Its protein is CSARAGTSLEQFF.

This clonotype was seen once. The J gene is TRBJ2-1, the V gene TRBV3-1, with 9 positions matching TRBD1. The CDR3 totals 15 residues. The V segment lost 7 bases and the J segment 7 bases; nucleotides outside the gene matches: 11. Looked up from germline, CDR1 is LGHDT and CDR2 is YNNKEL (reference sequence). The CDR3 nucleotides read TGTGCCAGCAATACCGGGACAGGGCTTGGGAATGAGCAGTTCTTC. Amino acid sequence: CASNTGTGLGNEQFF.

J is TRBJ2-3 and V is TRBV11-2; TRBD2 matches at 12 bases. The V gene end was trimmed by 4 bases and the J gene end by 1 base; junction bases not matched to a gene: 9. The CDR3 is 18 residues long. Germline-derived CDR1 and CDR2 are SGHAT and FQNNGV. Written as DNA, the CDR3 is TGTGCCAGCAGCTCCGGACTAGCGGGAACGATCGGCACAGATACGCAGTATTTT. Protein sequence: CASSSGLAGTIGTDTQYF. The whole variable domain, remainder taken from reference TRBV11-2 and TRBJ2-3, is EAGVAQSPRYKIIEKRQSVAFWCNPISGHATLYWYQQILGQGPKLLIQFQNNGVVDDSQLPKDRFSAERLKGVDSTLKIQPAKLEDSAVYLCASSSGLAGTIGTDTQYFGPGTRLTVL.

There are many counts of this clonotype. The genes are TRBV6-5 and TRBJ1-2; unclear D gene. The CDR3 is made up of 15 amino acids. Deletions cut 2 bases from V and 0 bases from J, with 10 bases between. The V gene's germline CDR1 is MNHEY and CDR2 SVGAGI. The CDR3 is CASSYDWGSNYGYTF. The CDR3 bases are TGTGCCAGCAGTTACGATTGGGGTTCTAACTATGGCTACACCTTC.

This clonotype came up many times. DNA for the CDR3: TGTGCCAGCAGCTTGACAGGGGTTTCCTACGAGCAGTACTTC. Translating gives CASSLTGVSYEQYF. The V call is TRBV7-2, the J call TRBJ2-7, with TRBD1 matching over 8 bases. The CDR3 spans 14 residues. Germline V gene lookup returns CDR1 SGHTA and CDR2 FQGNSA. The V gene end was trimmed by 3 bases and the J gene end by 1 base; junction bases not matched to a gene: 2. The variable domain in full, with the rest retrieved from reference TRBV7-2 and TRBJ2-7, is GAGVSQSPSNKVTEKGKDVELRCDPISGHTALYWYRQSLGQGLEFLIYFQGNSAPDKSGLPSDRFSAERTGGSVSTLTIQRTQQEDSAVYLCASSLTGVSYEQYFGPGTRLTVT.

This clonotype has just a few counts. The CDR3 reads CASSLAFGTGVSWTEAFF. CDR3 DNA: TGTGCCAGCAGTTTAGCCTTCGGGACAGGGGTATCATGGACTGAAGCTTTCTTT. The chain is built from TRBV27 and TRBJ1-1, with TRBD1 matching 10 bases. With V trimmed by 2 bases and J by 5 bases, 14 bases remained unmatched. This CDR3 has 18 amino acids. Germline V lookup: CDR1 MNHEY, CDR2 SMNVEV (reference sequence).

There are a few counts of this clonotype. The rearrangement links TRBV20-1 to TRBJ1-1; TRBD1 agrees at 7 bases. In germline, CDR1 is DFQATT, CDR2 SNEGSKA (reference sequence). CDR3 length: 14 amino acids. Trimming removed 6 bases from V and 1 base from J; junction bases left unmatched: 8. The CDR3 loop is CSARQGTANTEAFF. CDR3 coding DNA: TGCAGTGCGCGCCAGGGGACAGCGAACACTGAAGCTTTCTTT.

The rearrangement joins TRBV7-9 to TRBJ2-5; 13 bases fit TRBD2. This CDR3 is built from 16 residues. Germline values: CDR1 SEHNR, CDR2 FQNEAQ (reference sequence). With 1 base clipped from V and 5 bases from J, the junction kept 4 bases outside the gene matches. The CDR3 reads CASSLGTSGSQETQYF. The CDR3 DNA follows: TGTGCCAGCAGCTTAGGGACTAGCGGGAGTCAGGAGACCCAGTACTTC.

This clonotype occurred many times. V is TRBV14 and J is TRBJ2-1; D unclear. The CDR3 loop spans 14 amino acids. V lost 5 bases and J lost 0, with 8 bases in between. The germline CDR1 and CDR2 sequences are SGHDN and FVKESK. For the CDR3, the DNA is TGTGCCAGCAGCTACAGCAGCTCCTACAATGAGCAGTTCTTC. Encoded protein: CASSYSSSYNEQFF. The full variable domain, with the rest looked up from reference TRBV14 and TRBJ2-1, is EAGVTQFPSHSVIEKGQTVTLRCDPISGHDNLYWYRRVMGKEIKFLLHFVKESKQDESGMPNNRFLAERTGGTYSTLKVQPAELEDSGVYFCASSYSSSYNEQFFGPGTRLTVL.

The chain has TRBV5-1 and TRBJ2-7; 12 bases agree with TRBD2. Germline V gene data show CDR1 as SGHRS and CDR2 as YFSETQ. The junction had 7 bases not matched to a gene; V was cut back by 0 bases and J by 6 bases. The CDR3 consists of 16 residues. This CDR3 is CASSLGTSGKGSEQYF. For the CDR3, the DNA is TGCGCCAGCAGCTTGGGGACTAGCGGGAAAGGGTCCGAGCAGTACTTC.

This clonotype was detected only a few times. As DNA, the CDR3 is TGTGCCAGCTTGCGCCTAGCGGGAGAGGATGAGCAGTTCTTC. Protein sequence: CASLRLAGEDEQFF. The chain couples TRBV7-9 to TRBJ2-1; TRBD2 matches at 10 bases. The CDR3 covers 14 residues. The germline gives CDR1 SEHNR, CDR2 FQNEAQ (reference sequence). Trimming took 8 bases from V and 8 from J; bases not matched to a gene: 9. The whole variable domain, remainder taken from reference TRBV7-9 and TRBJ2-1, is DTGVSQNPRHKITKRGQNVTFRCDPISEHNRLYWYRQTLGQGPEFLTYFQNEAQLEKSRLLSDRFSAERPKGSFSTLEIQRTEQGDSAMYLCASLRLAGEDEQFFGPGTRLTVL.

J is TRBJ2-7 and V is TRBV5-6; possibly TRBD1 for D (5 bases). The V end was cut by 2 bases, the J end by 0 bases, with 24 bases between. The CDR3 covers 19 residues. The V gene's germline CDR1 is SGHDT and CDR2 YYEEEE. Here the CDR3 reads CASSFGAWHSFGSSYEQYF. CDR3 coding DNA: TGTGCCAGCAGCTTTGGGGCGTGGCACAGCTTCGGAAGCTCCTACGAGCAGTACTTC.

J is TRBJ2-3 and V is TRBV20-1, with D maybe TRBD2 (6 bases). This CDR3 comprises 15 residues. Germline V gene data show CDR1 as DFQATT and CDR2 as SNEGSKA (reference sequence). Trimming took 3 bases from V and 0 from J, leaving 13 bases between them. CDR3 sequence: CSARGLAFSTDTQYF. The CDR3, as DNA: TGCAGTGCTAGGGGGCTAGCGTTTAGCACAGATACGCAGTATTTT.

In its sample, this clonotype was seen many times. The rearrangement joins TRBV7-2 to TRBJ2-2, with D perhaps matching TRBD2 (6 bases). The CDR3 is 16 residues long. Deletions cut 3 bases from V and 6 bases from J, with 17 bases between. Per germline, CDR1 SGHTA and CDR2 FQGNSA. The CDR3 is CASSLSSGGAAGELFF. Written as DNA, the CDR3 is TGTGCCAGCAGCTTGAGTAGCGGAGGAGCGGCCGGGGAGCTGTTTTTT. Filled out from reference TRBV7-2 and TRBJ2-2, the complete variable domain reads GAGVSQSPSNKVTEKGKDVELRCDPISGHTALYWYRQSLGQGLEFLIYFQGNSAPDKSGLPSDRFSAERTGGSVSTLTIQRTQQEDSAVYLCASSLSSGGAAGELFFGEGSRLTVL.

The chain uses TRBV29-1 and TRBJ2-1; D is possibly TRBD2 (7 bases). The germline CDR1 and CDR2 sequences are SQVTM and ANQGSEA. This CDR3 is built from 17 residues. V was shortened by 3 bases and J by 6 bases, with 24 bases between the two germline ends. CDR3 coding DNA: TGCAGCGTTGAGAGGGGGGGTGGGGGTACTCATCTCAATGAGCAGTTCTTC. This translates into CSVERGGGGTHLNEQFF.

There are many counts of this clonotype. V and J are TRBV7-2 and TRBJ2-3; D is possibly TRBD2 (6 bases). This CDR3 has 15 amino acids. V dropped 6 bases and J dropped 0 bases, with 13 bases sitting between them. Germline-derived CDR1 and CDR2 are SGHTA and FQGNSA. CDR3 sequence (DNA): TGTGCCAGCAGTCTGGGCGGACTAAGCACAGATACGCAGTATTTT. This encodes CASSLGGLSTDTQYF.

V is TRBV20-1 and J is TRBJ2-5; 10 bases are shared with TRBD1. Germline V gene lookup returns CDR1 DFQATT and CDR2 SNEGSKA (reference sequence). V lost 3 bases and J lost 5; bases outside the gene matches: 3. The CDR3 is 13 amino acids. The CDR3 DNA reads as TGCAGTGCTAGGGGACAGGGGAGGGAGACCCAGTACTTC. Protein sequence: CSARGQGRETQYF.

The chain employs TRBV20-1 and TRBJ2-7; 7 bases fit TRBD2. Germline-derived CDR1 and CDR2 are DFQATT and SNEGSKA (reference sequence). The CDR3 extends over 15 amino acids. J gave up 3 bases and V 0 bases, and 8 bases lay outside the gene matches. The CDR3 DNA reads TGCAGTGCTAGAGATGTCGGGCGGGACTACTACGAGCAGTACTTC. Its protein product is CSARDVGRDYYEQYF.

The sample holds a few counts of this clonotype. The J gene is TRBJ2-3, the V gene TRBV30; maybe TRBD2 (6 bases). The germline V and J ends were trimmed by 2 bases and 0 bases, with 9 bases remaining between them. The CDR3 sequence is 14 residues long. From germline, CDR1 is GTSNPN and CDR2 SVGIG (reference sequence). DNA for the CDR3: TGTGCCTGGAGTACACTAGCCAGCACAGATACGCAGTATTTT. It translates to CAWSTLASTDTQYF. The variable domain in full, with the rest retrieved from reference TRBV30 and TRBJ2-3, is SQTIHQWPATLVQPVGSPLSLECTVEGTSNPNLYWYRQAAGRGLQLLFYSVGIGQISSEVPQNLSASRPQDRQFILSSKKLLLSDSGFYLCAWSTLASTDTQYFGPGTRLTVL.

At least ten counts were recorded for this clonotype. The V and J genes are TRBV20-1 and TRBJ2-4, with D possibly being TRBD2 (5 bases). The CDR3 spans 11 residues. Germline V gene lookup returns CDR1 DFQATT and CDR2 SNEGSKA (reference sequence). Trimming took off 6 bases at V and 7 bases at J, with 10 bases between the two ends. The CDR3 DNA reads as TGCAGTGCCCAACTAGTTAACATTCAGTACTTC. Translated, it gives CSAQLVNIQYF.